Detailed here is one T cell receptor (beta chain). No cognate antigen has been identified for it. No clone much larger than this one lies a single base away; base qualities are absent. This sample is part of a study of T cell changes during pregnancy in multiple sclerosis (dated by TCRdb to the late 2010s). About the investigation overall: Changes in the T cell repertoire over the course of pregnancy were examined in this study in women with multiple sclerosis.

CDR1 and CDR2, looked up from the germline V gene, are SGHTA and FQGTGA. The junction shows trimming of 1 base on V and 4 bases on J, and the gene matches do not reach 14 bases of it. The CDR3 has 19 amino acids, counting the end cysteine and phenylalanine. Of the read, only the CDR3 DNA is kept; its 57 bases are in frame from base 1. To prepare the library, the immunoSEQ multiplex PCR assay was applied. The table comes from immuneACCESS by way of TCRdb, which keeps in-frame sequences with V and J called. Part of the clones is missing from these tables; in studies checked, under half for an unresolved V gene and the rest for unknown reasons. The sample has over 100,000 clones on record, roughly nine tenths of them singletons. The top ten hold 1.5% to 1.9% of the sample.

The chain is assembled from TRBV7-3 and TRBJ2-1, and TRBD2 matches 9 of the central bases. The starting material was peripheral blood, obtained in the third trimester of pregnancy. The receptor comes from a female donor with multiple sclerosis, enrolled in a pregnancy study. The nucleotides are TGTGCCAGCAGCTTAATGGGACTAGCCGCCCCACCACCTTACAATGAGCAGTTCTTC. Its translation reads: CASSLMGLAAPPPYNEQFF.